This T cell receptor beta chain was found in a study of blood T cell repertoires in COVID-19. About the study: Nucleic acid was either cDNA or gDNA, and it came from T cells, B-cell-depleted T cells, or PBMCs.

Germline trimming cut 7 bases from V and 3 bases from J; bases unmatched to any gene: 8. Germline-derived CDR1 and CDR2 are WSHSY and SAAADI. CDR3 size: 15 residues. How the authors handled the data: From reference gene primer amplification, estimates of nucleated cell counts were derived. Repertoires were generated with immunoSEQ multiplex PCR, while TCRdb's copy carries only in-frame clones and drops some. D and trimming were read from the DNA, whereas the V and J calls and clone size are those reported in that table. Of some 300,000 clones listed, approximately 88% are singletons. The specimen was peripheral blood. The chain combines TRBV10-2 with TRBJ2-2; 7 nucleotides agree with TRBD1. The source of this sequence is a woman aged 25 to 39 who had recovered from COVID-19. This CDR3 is CASTRQGFDTGELFF. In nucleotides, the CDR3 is TGCGCCAGCACCCGACAGGGATTCGACACCGGGGAGCTGTTTTTT.